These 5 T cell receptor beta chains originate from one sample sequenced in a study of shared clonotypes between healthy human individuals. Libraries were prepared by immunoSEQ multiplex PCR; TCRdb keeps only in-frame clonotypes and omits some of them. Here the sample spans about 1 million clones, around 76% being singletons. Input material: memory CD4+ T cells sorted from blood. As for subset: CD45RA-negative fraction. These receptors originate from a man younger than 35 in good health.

The CDR3 protein is CASSYSGTGVRNEQFF. The CDR3 DNA reads as TGTGCCAGCAGTTACTCAGGGACAGGGGTCCGCAATGAGCAGTTCTTC. This sequence joins TRBV6-5 and TRBJ2-1, with TRBD1 matching over 10 bases. Germline-derived CDR1 and CDR2 are MNHEY and SVGAGI. The CDR3 loop spans 16 amino acids. Trimming cost V 0 bases and J 6 bases; bases outside gene matches: 5.

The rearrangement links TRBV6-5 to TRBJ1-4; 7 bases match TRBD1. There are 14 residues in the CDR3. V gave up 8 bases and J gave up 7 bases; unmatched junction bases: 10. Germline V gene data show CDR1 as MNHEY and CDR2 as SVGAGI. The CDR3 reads CASRQGRGLEKLFF. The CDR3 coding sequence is TGTGCCAGCCGCCAGGGGAGGGGGCTTGAAAAACTGTTTTTT.

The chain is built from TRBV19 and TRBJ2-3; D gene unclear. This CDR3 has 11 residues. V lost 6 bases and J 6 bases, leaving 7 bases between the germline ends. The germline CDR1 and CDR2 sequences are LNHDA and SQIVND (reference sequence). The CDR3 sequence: CASSQWDTQYF. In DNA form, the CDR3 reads TGTGCCAGTAGCCAGTGGGATACGCAGTATTTT. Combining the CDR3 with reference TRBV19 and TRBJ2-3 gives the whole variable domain DGGITQSPKYLFRKEGQNVTLSCEQNLNHDAMYWYRQDPGQGLRLIYYSQIVNDFQKGDIAEGYSVSREKKESFPLTVTSAQKNPTAFYLCASSQWDTQYFGPGTRLTVL.

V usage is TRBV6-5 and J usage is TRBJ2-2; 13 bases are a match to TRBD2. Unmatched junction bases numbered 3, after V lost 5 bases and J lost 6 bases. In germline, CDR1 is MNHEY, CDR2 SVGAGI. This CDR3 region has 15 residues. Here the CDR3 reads CASSRTSGGAGELFF. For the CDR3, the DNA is TGTGCCAGCAGTCGGACTAGCGGGGGTGCCGGGGAGCTGTTTTTT.

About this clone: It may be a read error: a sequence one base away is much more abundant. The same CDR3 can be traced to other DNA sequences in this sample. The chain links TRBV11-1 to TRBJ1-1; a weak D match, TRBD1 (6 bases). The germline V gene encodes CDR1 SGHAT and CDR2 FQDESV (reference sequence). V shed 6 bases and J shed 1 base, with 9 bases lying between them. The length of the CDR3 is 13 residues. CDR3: CASSSQGNTEAFF. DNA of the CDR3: TGTGCCAGCAGTTCACAGGGGAACACTGAAGCTTTCTTT. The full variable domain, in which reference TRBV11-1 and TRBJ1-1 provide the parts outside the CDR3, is EAEVAQSPRYKITEKSQAVAFWCDPISGHATLYWYRQILGQGPELLVQFQDESVVDDSQLPKDRFSAERLKGVDSTLKIQPAELGDSAMYLCASSSQGNTEAFFGQGTRLTVV.